This entry concerns a single T cell receptor (beta chain). It has no known antigen specificity. No much larger clone exists at a distance of one base, and base qualities are not known. Collaborating institutions collected whole blood in K2EDTA tubes following their own protocols. For TCRbeta analysis, collaborators shipped samples in one of three forms: frozen whole blood, isolated PBMCs, or DNA extracted from either of those sample types. V and J are truncated by 4 bases and 5 bases respectively, leaving an intervening sequence of 9 bases. Reading from cysteine to phenylalanine, the CDR3 counts 13 amino acids. Kept here is only the CDR3 DNA, which spans 39 bases and is read in frame from base 1. TCRbeta CDR3 regions were amplified from genomic DNA using the immunoSEQ Assay, a bias-controlled multiplex PCR. The authors' analysis ran thus. The number of nucleated cells in each sample was estimated from the amplification of reference gene primers within the assay. Sequence reads were collapsed and filtered to measure the absolute abundance of every unique TCRbeta CDR3 rearrangement. Productive Simpson clonality was computed per sample as the square root of Simpson's diversity index over productive rearrangements. Imported from immuneACCESS, the table was reduced by TCRdb to in-frame sequences with V and J called. These copies leave out some clones; in studies compared against another copy, an unresolved V gene accounts for under half, and the cause of the remainder is not known. D and trimming come from the DNA, and the V and J calls and clone size come from that table. For this sample the table gives 150,000 to 200,000 clones, of which roughly 80% were detected only once. Less than 20% of the sample is in the top ten clones.

The sample belongs to a study of blood T cell repertoires in COVID-19 (dated by TCRdb to 2020 to 2022). Describing the broader study: Samples from collaborators originated in the United States, Italy and Spain and spanned both the acute and convalescent phases of COVID-19. The prospective study material was composed of cDNA or gDNA derived from T cells, B-cell-depleted T cells, or PBMCs. Subjects who had been exposed to COVID-19, were actively infected with it, or had recovered from it provided the deeply sampled blood TCRbeta repertoires that made up the dataset. The repertoires were released in a freely available public database meant as a resource for research on the immune response to SARS-CoV-2. Samples were obtained from the ongoing ImmuneRACE study (first 160 participants) and from approximately 1,200 subjects provided by 6 global collaborators. A de-identified subject ID, COVID-19 status, age in years and sex were almost always included in the sample metadata. Where HLA class I and class II types were available, the types were taken from metadata supplied by the sample provider, not from assay-based typing.

Results and caveats for the whole study, not just this receptor: Clinical and demographic metadata were provided uncurated, with the amount varying by source and participant.

The sequence was collected from an elderly woman with acute or convalescent COVID-19. Sequencing was performed on peripheral blood. The chain was built from TRBV12-3 or TRBV12-4 and TRBJ2-1, with TRBD1 as a weak D call on 5 bases. CDR3 sequence: CASSSRQNNEQFF. The nucleotide sequence reads as follows: TGTGCCAGCAGTTCGCGACAGAACAATGAGCAGTTCTTC.